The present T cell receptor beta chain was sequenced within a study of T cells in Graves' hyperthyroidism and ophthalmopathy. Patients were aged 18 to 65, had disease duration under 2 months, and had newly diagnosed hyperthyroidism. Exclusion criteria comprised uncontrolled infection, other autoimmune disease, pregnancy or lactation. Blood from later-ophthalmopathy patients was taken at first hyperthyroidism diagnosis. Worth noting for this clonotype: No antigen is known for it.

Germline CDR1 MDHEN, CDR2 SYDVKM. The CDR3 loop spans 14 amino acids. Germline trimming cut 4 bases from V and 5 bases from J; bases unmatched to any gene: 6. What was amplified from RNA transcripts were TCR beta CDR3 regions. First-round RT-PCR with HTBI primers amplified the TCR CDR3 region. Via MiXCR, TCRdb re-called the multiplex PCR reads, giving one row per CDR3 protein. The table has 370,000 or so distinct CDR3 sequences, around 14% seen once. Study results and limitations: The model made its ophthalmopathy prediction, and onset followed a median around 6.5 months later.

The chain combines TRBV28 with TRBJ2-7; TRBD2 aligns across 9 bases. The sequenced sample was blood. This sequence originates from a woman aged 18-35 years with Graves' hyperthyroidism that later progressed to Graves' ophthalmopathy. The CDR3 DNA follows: TGTGCCAGCAGTTCCCCTGGACTAGCGAACGAGCAGTACTTC. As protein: CASSSPGLANEQYF.